The entry that follows covers one TCR beta chain sequence. Method: immunoSEQ multiplex PCR; TCRdb's copy keeps in-frame clones and lacks some. Here the sample spans some 350,000 clones, around 87% being singletons. V was pared by 3 bases and J by 5 bases, with 3 bases of the junction left unmatched. Per the germline V gene, CDR1 is GTSNPN and CDR2 is SVGIG (reference sequence). The CDR3 length is 12 residues. This sample was taken from a study of blood T cell repertoires in COVID-19. The receptor was derived from a human donor in a cohort sampled during active COVID-19. The chain couples TRBV30 to TRBJ1-1; 7 bases line up with TRBD1. The sample comprised peripheral blood. CDR3 coding DNA: TGTGCCTGGAGACAGGGGTGGACTGAAGCTTTCTTT. Amino acid sequence: CAWRQGWTEAFF.